This passage covers 10 T cell receptor beta chains from one sample sequenced in a study of T-cell reconstitution after alpha-beta-depleted transplantation in children. Unique molecular identifiers tagged the TCRbeta library. TCRdb independently ran MiXCR on the PCR reads; one entry per CDR3 protein. The sample holds hundreds of thousands of distinct CDR3 sequences, approximately 13% seen once. Material: PBMCs, mostly from graft donor cells, obtained 360 days after TCRalphabeta/CD19-depleted stem cell transplant. These receptors originate from a male patient between 5 and 17 years old who had a stem cell transplant for acute myeloid leukemia, so the T cells may come from the graft donor.

The rearrangement links TRBV11-2 to TRBJ2-1; D is unresolved. Germline CDR1 and CDR2: SGHAT and FQNNGV. This CDR3 has 16 residues. V was cut by 1 base and J by 5 bases, with 15 bases left in between. This CDR3 reads CASSLVSAHGDNEQFF. The CDR3 DNA follows: TGTGCCAGCAGCTTAGTCTCCGCGCACGGAGACAATGAGCAGTTCTTC. Based on the CDR3 plus reference TRBV11-2 and TRBJ2-1, the full variable domain is EAGVAQSPRYKIIEKRQSVAFWCNPISGHATLYWYQQILGQGPKLLIQFQNNGVVDDSQLPKDRFSAERLKGVDSTLKIQPAKLEDSAVYLCASSLVSAHGDNEQFFGPGTRLTVL.

The table lists this clonotype with a few counts. This chain links TRBV14 with TRBJ2-1; D could derive from TRBD1 or TRBD2 (5 bases each). Germline V gene data show CDR1 as SGHDN and CDR2 as FVKESK. This CDR3 has 14 amino acids. Between the trimmed V and J ends, which lost 4 bases and 5 bases, there was a span of 12 bases. The CDR3 region is CASSPIGADNEQFF. The CDR3 DNA is TGTGCCAGCAGCCCTATCGGGGCCGACAATGAGCAGTTCTTC.

This clonotype was seen a few times. The CDR3 protein is CASSLWLAGRAYNEQFF. The CDR3 coding sequence is TGTGCCAGCAGTTTATGGTTAGCCGGGAGAGCGTACAATGAGCAGTTCTTC. The chain links TRBV12-3 or TRBV12-4 to TRBJ2-1, with a tentative D call TRBD2 (6 bases). V lost 2 bases and J lost 4, with 18 bases in between. The CDR3 is made up of 17 amino acids.

This clonotype has more than one count but fewer than ten. V is TRBV29-1 and J is TRBJ2-3, with 14 bases that match TRBD2. Germline trimming cut 7 bases from V and 4 bases from J; bases unmatched to any gene: 10. This CDR3 region has 16 residues. From germline, CDR1 is SQVTM and CDR2 ANQGSEA. The chain's CDR3 is CSARGLAGGGSDTQYF. The CDR3 bases are TGCAGCGCCCGAGGACTAGCGGGAGGTGGATCAGATACGCAGTATTTT.

This clonotype appeared a few times. The V call is TRBV28, the J call TRBJ2-7; D might be TRBD2 (5 bases). The CDR3 spans 14 residues. Trimming took 11 bases from V and 3 from J, leaving 20 bases between them. Germline CDR1 is MDHEN and CDR2 is SYDVKM. The CDR3 here is CAGSPPGSSYEQYF. The CDR3 DNA sequence: TGTGCCGGTAGTCCCCCGGGGTCCAGCTACGAGCAGTACTTC.

The V call is TRBV20-1, the J call TRBJ2-3, with D perhaps matching TRBD1 or TRBD2 (5 bases each). Trimming cost V 6 bases and J 6 bases, with 22 bases left between them. The CDR3 covers 15 residues. Germline lookup yields CDR1 DFQATT and CDR2 SNEGSKA (reference sequence). The CDR3 sequence is CSARRGLLRADTQYF. CDR3 sequence (DNA): TGCAGTGCCCGACGGGGCCTGCTCAGAGCGGATACGCAGTATTTT.

This clonotype was counted ten times or more. The chain combines TRBV5-1 with TRBJ2-7; maybe TRBD2 (6 bases). Germline loops: CDR1 SGHRS, CDR2 YFSETQ. The CDR3 runs to 16 residues. V was trimmed by 4 bases and J by 3 bases, leaving 20 bases between them. CDR3 in amino acids: CASSADPGTPGYEQYF. The DNA of the CDR3 is TGCGCCAGCAGCGCAGACCCCGGGACTCCGGGCTACGAGCAGTACTTC.

There are a few counts of this clonotype. The rearrangement links TRBV18 to TRBJ2-2; 13 bases agree with TRBD2. CDR1 is KGHSH, CDR2 LQKENI, per germline. The ends lost 3 bases at V and 6 bases at J; junction bases unmatched: 7. The CDR3 consists of 17 residues. Here the CDR3 DNA reads TGTGCCAGCTCACCTTGGACTAGCGGGAGTACGGCCGGGGAGCTGTTTTTT. Translated, it gives CASSPWTSGSTAGELFF.

This clonotype was recorded a few times. This rearrangement joins TRBV12-3 or TRBV12-4 to TRBJ2-1, with 8 bases that match TRBD2. V shed 6 bases and J 0 bases; nucleotides not matched to a gene: 10. This CDR3 spans 17 amino acids. CDR3 nucleotides: TGTGCCAGCAGACAGAGGGGCGGGGGGCCCTCCTACAATGAGCAGTTCTTC. Its translation: CASRQRGGGPSYNEQFF.

This chain links TRBV27 with TRBJ2-1; 14 bases are a match to TRBD2. The CDR3 runs to 17 residues. The germline V gene encodes CDR1 MNHEY and CDR2 SMNVEV (reference sequence). Trimming at V came to 5 bases and at J to 3 bases, leaving 6 bases not matched to a gene. The CDR3 loop is CASSIPGLAGDYNEQFF. The CDR3 DNA sequence: TGTGCCAGCAGTATACCGGGACTAGCGGGAGACTACAATGAGCAGTTCTTC.